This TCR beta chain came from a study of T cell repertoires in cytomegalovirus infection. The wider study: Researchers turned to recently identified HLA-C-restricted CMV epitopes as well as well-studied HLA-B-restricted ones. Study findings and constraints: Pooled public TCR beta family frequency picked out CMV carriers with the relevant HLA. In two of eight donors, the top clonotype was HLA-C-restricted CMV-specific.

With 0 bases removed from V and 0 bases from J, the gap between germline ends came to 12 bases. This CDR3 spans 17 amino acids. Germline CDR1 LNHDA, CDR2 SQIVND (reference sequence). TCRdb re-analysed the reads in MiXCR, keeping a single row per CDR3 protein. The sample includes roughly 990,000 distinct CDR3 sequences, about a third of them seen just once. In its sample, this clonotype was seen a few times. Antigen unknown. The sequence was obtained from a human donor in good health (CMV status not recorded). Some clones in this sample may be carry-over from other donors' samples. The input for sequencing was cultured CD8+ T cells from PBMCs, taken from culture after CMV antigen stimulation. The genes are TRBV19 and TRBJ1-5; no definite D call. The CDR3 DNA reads TGTGCCAGTAGTATAGATCTTAGGGCCCATAGCAATCAGCCCCAGCATTTT. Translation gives CASSIDLRAHSNQPQHF.